These T cell receptor beta chains were read from a single sample in a study of beta chain features in type 1 diabetes. Data came from immunoSEQ multiplex PCR; TCRdb stores just in-frame clones and leaves some out. The sample includes 350,000 to 450,000 clones, over 11% of them seen just once. Source material: naive CD4+ T cells from blood. These receptors all stem from a man aged 25 to 40 in good health. The CDR3 runs from the conserved cysteine through the conserved F or W. The D gene is left open where the match is weak. Size values are once, few and many counts, or a class for expanded clones, and some rows have none.

>TRBV6-5|-|TRBJ2-3|few
CASSRLGYGTDTQYF
TGTGCCAGCAGCAGACTGGGCTACGGCACAGATACGCAGTATTTT
>TRBV5-6|-|TRBJ2-5|-
CASSLAGSAQETQYF
TGTGCCAGCAGCTTGGCGGGTAGCGCTCAAGAGACCCAGTACTTC
>TRBV7-7|TRBD2|TRBJ2-7|-
CASSLGASGGSYEQYF
TGTGCCAGCAGCTTGGGGGCTAGCGGGGGCTCCTACGAGCAGTACTTC
>TRBV9|TRBD2|TRBJ2-3|-
CASTNGGAVADTQYF
TGTGCCTCAACAAACGGGGGGGCCGTGGCAGATACGCAGTATTTT
>TRBV5-1|-|TRBJ2-6|-
CASSLEGVYSGANVLTF
TGCGCCAGCAGCTTGGAAGGGGTCTACTCTGGGGCCAACGTCCTGACTTTC
>TRBV2|-|TRBJ2-5|-
CASSEARQTQYF
TGTGCCAGCAGTGAAGCTCGGCAGACCCAGTACTTC
>TRBV6-1|-|TRBJ2-1|few
CASSRSGGSYNEQFF
TGTGCCAGCAGTCGCTCCGGGGGCTCCTACAATGAGCAGTTCTTC
>TRBV4-2|TRBD2|TRBJ2-1|-
CASSQGSGRYNEQFF
TGTGCCAGCAGCCAAGGTAGCGGGCGCTACAATGAGCAGTTCTTC
>TRBV7-8|TRBD1|TRBJ2-7|-
CASSSDRGGSYEQYF
TGTGCCAGCAGCTCGGACAGGGGAGGGTCCTACGAGCAGTACTTC
>TRBV29-1|-|TRBJ1-2|few
CSVTTGNYGYTF
TGCAGCGTCACTACAGGCAACTATGGCTACACCTTC
>TRBV4-3|TRBD1|TRBJ2-7|few
CASSQRTGVIYEQYF
TGCGCCAGCAGCCAACGGACAGGGGTTATCTACGAGCAGTACTTC
>TRBV6-4|TRBD2|TRBJ2-2|-
CASSRTSGNTGELFF
TGTGCCAGCAGCAGGACTAGCGGGAACACCGGGGAGCTGTTTTTT
>TRBV19|TRBD1|TRBJ1-1|-
CASRQGGDTEAFF
TGTGCCAGTCGCCAGGGGGGAGACACTGAAGCTTTCTTT
>TRBV25-1|TRBD2|TRBJ2-2|-
CASSETSGSIGELFF
TGTGCCAGCAGTGAGACTAGCGGGAGCATCGGGGAGCTGTTTTTT
>TRBV7-2|-|TRBJ2-5|-
CASSSIREETQYF
TGTGCCAGCAGCTCGATCAGGGAGGAGACCCAGTACTTC